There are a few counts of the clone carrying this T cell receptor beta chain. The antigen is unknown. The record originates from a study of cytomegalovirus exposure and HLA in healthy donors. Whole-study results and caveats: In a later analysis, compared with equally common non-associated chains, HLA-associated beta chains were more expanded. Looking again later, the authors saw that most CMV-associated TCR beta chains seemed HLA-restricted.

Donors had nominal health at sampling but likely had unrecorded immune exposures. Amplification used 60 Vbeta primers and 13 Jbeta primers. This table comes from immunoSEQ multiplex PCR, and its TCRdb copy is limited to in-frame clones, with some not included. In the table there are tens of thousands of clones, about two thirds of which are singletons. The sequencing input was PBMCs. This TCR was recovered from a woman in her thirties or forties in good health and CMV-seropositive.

The CDR3 nucleotides are TGTGCCAGCAGCTATACAGGGGGCCTATCGGAAGAGCAGTACTTC. This gives the protein CASSYTGGLSEEQYF. This chain uses TRBV9 with TRBJ2-7; 9 bases align to TRBD1. Per germline, CDR1 SGDLS and CDR2 YYNGEE. The CDR3 extends over 15 amino acids. The junction had 12 bases not matched to a gene; V was cut back by 4 bases and J by 7 bases.